A selection of T cell receptor beta chains follows, all from one sample in a study of blood T cell repertoires in COVID-19. Data came from immunoSEQ multiplex PCR; TCRdb stores just in-frame clones and leaves some out. The table lists approximately 250,000 clones, approximately 80% of them singletons, with approximately 9% in the top ten. The sequenced sample was peripheral blood. The receptor source for this set is a human donor in a cohort sampled during active COVID-19. Both conserved end residues are part of each CDR3. D genes are given only for firm matches. Clone size, where shown, is once, few, many, or a class for clones that have expanded.

d_gene,j_gene,abundance,v_gene,CDR3nt,CDR3aa
TRBD1,TRBJ1-5,NA,TRBV5-6,TGTGCCAGCAGCGTTCTCGGGACAGGGCGCGATCAGCCCCAGCATTTT,CASSVLGTGRDQPQHF
TRBD1,TRBJ2-7,NA,TRBV5-1,TGCGCCAGCAGCTTGAATTCCCGGGACAGGCGATCCTACGAGCAGTACTTC,CASSLNSRDRRSYEQYF
NA,TRBJ2-7,once,TRBV6-5,TGTGCCAGCAGTTTGGGGCCCTCCTACGAGCAGTACTTC,CASSLGPSYEQYF
NA,TRBJ2-2,NA,TRBV5-1,TGCGCCAGCAGCCAATCCTTCAGAGGAGCGAACACCGGGGAGCTGTTTTTT,CASSQSFRGANTGELFF
TRBD1,TRBJ1-5,NA,TRBV6-5,TGTGCCAGCAAGGAGGGGGACAGGGGCAATCAGCCCCAGCATTTT,CASKEGDRGNQPQHF
TRBD2,TRBJ2-7,NA,TRBV28,TGTGCCAGCAGCAGCGGGGGACTCTACGAGCAGTACTTC,CASSSGGLYEQYF
NA,TRBJ2-5,NA,TRBV2,TGTGCCAGCAGTCTCCAGGGGAAGCCCCAGGAGACCCAGTACTTC,CASSLQGKPQETQYF
NA,TRBJ1-2,NA,TRBV9,TGTGCCAGTAGGGACTCTAGGACAACCTATGGCTACACCTTC,CASRDSRTTYGYTF
TRBD2,TRBJ2-5,once,TRBV11-2,TGTGCCAGCAGCTTAATTTTAGCGGGGGAAGAGACCCAGTACTTC,CASSLILAGEETQYF
NA,TRBJ2-5,NA,TRBV11-2,TGTGCCAGCATGGCAGGAGAGACCCAGTACTTC,CASMAGETQYF
TRBD1,TRBJ1-2,NA,TRBV14,TGTGCCAGCAGCCATTGGACAGGGGGCGCCTATGGCTACACCTTC,CASSHWTGGAYGYTF
TRBD2,TRBJ2-3,NA,TRBV7-6,TGTGCCAGCAGCGGGACTAGCGGGGGGACTCATCGGAGCACAGATACGCAGTATTTT,CASSGTSGGTHRSTDTQYF
NA,TRBJ2-7,NA,TRBV6-6,TGTGCCAGCAGGGCTGGGACTTACGAGCAGTACTTC,CASRAGTYEQYF
TRBD1,TRBJ2-2,NA,TRBV11-3,TGTGCCAGCTCAGCACAGGGGCTTGGTACCGGGGAGCTGTTTTTT,CASSAQGLGTGELFF
NA,TRBJ1-5,NA,TRBV28,TGTGCCAGCATCACCCCGCAAGGACAGCGCAATCAGCCCCAGCATTTT,CASITPQGQRNQPQHF
NA,TRBJ1-1,NA,TRBV19,TGTGCCAGTAGACCCCTTGACAGTACTGAAGCTTTCTTT,CASRPLDSTEAFF
TRBD1,TRBJ1-2,NA,TRBV27,TGTGCCAGCAGTTTGTTCAGGGGGTTAAGTTTGCGTGGCTACACCTTC,CASSLFRGLSLRGYTF
NA,TRBJ2-1,NA,TRBV20-1,TGCAGTGCTAGTAATCCTACAGGGACAATTAGCTCCTACAATGAGCAGTTCTTC,CSASNPTGTISSYNEQFF
TRBD2,TRBJ2-7,NA,TRBV7-9,TGTGCCAGCAGCTCTAAGGCCGCGGGAGGGCCTATCCTAGAGCAGTACTTC,CASSSKAAGGPILEQYF
TRBD1,TRBJ1-5,NA,TRBV7-2,TGTGCCAGCAGCGACGGGACAGGCCCCTTAATTTGGCCCCAGCATTTT,CASSDGTGPLIWPQHF
NA,TRBJ1-1,NA,TRBV28,TGTGCCAGCATCACCCCACCGGACACTGAAGCTTTCTTT,CASITPPDTEAFF
NA,TRBJ1-6,NA,TRBV5-1,TGCGCCAGCAGCTTGGAGCCAGGGTTGGATTCACCCCTCCACTTT,CASSLEPGLDSPLHF
NA,TRBJ2-7,few,TRBV7-8,TGTGCCAGCAGCCCTAGCCGCGGACAGTCCTACGAGCAGTACTTC,CASSPSRGQSYEQYF
NA,TRBJ1-2,NA,TRBV7-2,TGTGCCAGCAGCCCAATGACAGTGGCTGGCTACACCTTC,CASSPMTVAGYTF
TRBD1,TRBJ2-6,NA,TRBV27,TGTGCCAGCAGTAGGAGACAGGGGGCGCTGGGGGCCAACGTCCTGACTTTC,CASSRRQGALGANVLTF
TRBD1,TRBJ2-6,NA,TRBV5-5,TGTGCCAGCAGGCCTTCCACAGGGGCGACTGGGGCCAACGTCCTGACTTTC,CASRPSTGATGANVLTF
NA,TRBJ1-5,NA,TRBV11-2,TGTGCCAGCAGCTCCACGGACACTTATAGCAATCAGCCCCAGCATTTT,CASSSTDTYSNQPQHF
TRBD1,TRBJ2-1,NA,TRBV6-5,TGTGCCAGCAGTTACACTGGGACAGGGATGGACAATGAGCAGTTCTTC,CASSYTGTGMDNEQFF